This record looks at one T cell receptor (beta chain) sequence and its context. Its antigen is unidentified. This record belongs to a study of cytomegalovirus exposure and HLA in healthy donors. Study in general: The early release's HLA-typed donors yielded about 85 million unique TCRs. The Caucasian-associated ancestry cluster held roughly 78% of roughly 400 genotyped donors. Study-wide results and caveats: 16,951 TCR beta sequences were associated with HLA alleles at 0.05 false discovery rate in a later analysis. Sequencing probably produced one cluster of sequence variants that were highly shared.

The PCR was carried out with 60 Vbeta primers and 13 Jbeta primers. Assay used: immunoSEQ multiplex PCR; TCRdb lists only in-frame clones, some missing. The sample records 60,000 to 95,000 clones, approximately 81% being singletons. Trimming stripped 2 bases from V and 3 bases from J, with 14 bases between. CDR1 and CDR2 from the germline V gene are MNHEY and SMNVEV (reference sequence). The CDR3 runs to 15 residues. The sample taken for sequencing was PBMCs. The source of this sequence is a woman aged 40 to 50 in good health and CMV-seropositive. This chain uses TRBV27 with TRBJ2-7; a possible D gene is TRBD1 (6 bases). The CDR3 here is CASSLQGLGHYEQYF. In DNA form, the CDR3 reads TGTGCCAGCAGTTTACAGGGGTTGGGTCACTACGAGCAGTACTTC.